The 21 T cell receptor beta chains below all came from one sample that was sequenced in a study of blood T cell repertoires in COVID-19. Sequencing was performed with immunoSEQ multiplex PCR; in TCRdb, only in-frame clones are kept and a portion is missing. This repertoire shows under 300,000 clones, around 90% found once; its top ten account for around 0.83%. Sequenced sample: peripheral blood. These TCRs come from a man between 25 and 39 years old with COVID-19, enrolled during active disease.

The chain combines TRBV7-7 with TRBJ2-1, with a possible D match to TRBD1 (5 bases). Trimming took off 6 bases at V and 4 bases at J, with 19 bases between the two ends. Germline CDR1 reads SSHAT; CDR2 reads FNYEAQ (reference sequence). CDR3 length: 16 residues. CDR3 in DNA: TGTGCCAGCAGAAAACCATCGGACACTGTATACAATGAGCAGTTCTTC. Its translation: CASRKPSDTVYNEQFF.

The chain uses TRBV19 and TRBJ2-4, with 7 bases that match TRBD1. The CDR3 runs to 15 residues. V lost 2 bases to trimming and J lost 8 bases; unmatched junction nucleotides: 9. The germline V gene encodes CDR1 LNHDA and CDR2 SQIVND (reference sequence). The CDR3 region is CASSIRGGDWDIQYF. The CDR3 DNA is TGTGCCAGTAGTATAAGAGGGGGCGATTGGGACATTCAGTACTTC.

The V call is TRBV5-6, the J call TRBJ2-2, with TRBD1 matching over 7 bases. J lost 2 bases, V lost 0 bases, and 4 bases had no gene match. The germline CDR1 and CDR2 sequences are SGHDT and YYEEEE. The length of the CDR3 is 16 residues. CDR3 sequence reads: CASSLDRGLNTGELFF. DNA for the CDR3: TGTGCCAGCAGCTTGGACAGGGGCCTTAACACCGGGGAGCTGTTTTTT.

This chain connects TRBV4-1 to TRBJ1-4; D call uncertain. Germline CDR1 is MGHRA and CDR2 is YSYEKL. The V end lost 1 base, the J end lost 4 bases, and 13 bases lay between the germline ends. This CDR3 comprises 16 residues. In DNA, the CDR3 is TGCGCCAGCAGCCAAGCCAGGAGGTCGAATAATGAAAAACTGTTTTTT. As protein: CASSQARRSNNEKLFF.

The chain uses TRBV7-6 and TRBJ1-4; 9 bases match TRBD1. V dropped 5 bases and J dropped 8; count of bases not matched to a gene: 6. CDR3 length: 14 residues. CDR1 is SGHVS, CDR2 FNYEAQ, per germline. The CDR3 reads CASSTRQGGEKLFF. The CDR3 region has the DNA TGTGCCAGCAGCACCAGACAGGGGGGAGAAAAACTGTTTTTT.

This clone was picked up one time. This chain links TRBV9 with TRBJ2-1, with 8 nucleotides matching TRBD2. The germline V gene encodes CDR1 SGDLS and CDR2 YYNGEE. The V and J ends lost 4 bases and 3 bases, in that order; junction bases with no gene match: 6. The CDR3 length is 15 residues. CDR3 sequence reads: CASSPGLDVYNEQFF. CDR3 DNA sequence: TGTGCCAGCAGCCCGGGACTAGATGTCTACAATGAGCAGTTCTTC.

The chain joins TRBV6-5 to TRBJ1-2; 7 bases match TRBD1. The germline V gene has CDR1 MNHEY and CDR2 SVGAGI. The CDR3 extends over 14 amino acids. The trim removed 4 bases at V and 4 bases at J, leaving 6 bases unmatched. CDR3 in amino acids: CASSLTGTVYGYTF. CDR3 nucleotide sequence: TGTGCCAGCAGTTTAACCGGGACAGTCTATGGCTACACCTTC.

With regard to this clone: Other DNA sequences in this specimen translate into the identical CDR3. The chain couples TRBV7-9 to TRBJ1-2; 9 bases match TRBD1. This CDR3 has 15 amino acids. Trimming cost V 5 bases and J 4 bases; bases outside gene matches: 8. Germline V gives CDR1 SEHNR, CDR2 FQNEAQ (reference sequence). CDR3 DNA sequence: TGTGCCAGCAGCCCAAACAGGGGGCAAATCTATGGCTACACCTTC. It is translated as CASSPNRGQIYGYTF.

The chain is built from TRBV9 and TRBJ1-1; weak D call: TRBD1 (6 bases). Germline CDR1 and CDR2: SGDLS and YYNGEE. V gave up 4 bases and J gave up 1 base, with 11 bases separating them. This CDR3 is 14 amino acids long. The CDR3 region is CASSLKTGNTEAFF. CDR3 in DNA: TGTGCCAGCAGCCTCAAGACAGGGAACACTGAAGCTTTCTTT.

The genes are TRBV29-1 and TRBJ2-5; 8 bases are shared with TRBD2. CDR1 and CDR2 from the germline V gene are SQVTM and ANQGSEA. The trim removed 4 bases at V and 1 base at J, leaving 5 bases unmatched. The CDR3 is 14 amino acids. DNA of the CDR3: TGCAGCGTTGCTAATAGCGGGGCCCAAGAGACCCAGTACTTC. It translates to CSVANSGAQETQYF.

The CDR3 DNA reads TGCGCCAGCAGCTTGCAGGCCGCAACTAATGAAAAACTGTTTTTT. As protein: CASSLQAATNEKLFF. The V call is TRBV5-1, the J call TRBJ1-4, with no clear D. V lost 1 base and J lost 0, with 7 bases in between. From germline, CDR1 is SGHRS and CDR2 YFSETQ. This CDR3 is built from 15 residues.

V and J are TRBV20-1 and TRBJ1-1; unclear D gene. Germline CDR1 DFQATT, CDR2 SNEGSKA (reference sequence). The V end lost 3 bases, the J end lost 1 base, and 6 bases lay between the germline ends. CDR3 size: 12 residues. CDR3 amino acids: CSASLANTEAFF. CDR3 sequence (DNA): TGCAGTGCTAGTCTGGCGAACACTGAAGCTTTCTTT.

V usage is TRBV6-2 or TRBV6-3 and J usage is TRBJ2-3; TRBD2 matches 7 bases. Looked up from germline, CDR1 is MNHEY and CDR2 is SVGEGT. With 2 bases clipped from V and 4 bases from J, the junction kept 9 bases outside the gene matches. This CDR3 comprises 16 residues. The CDR3 reads CASSYTQRGGADTQYF. The CDR3 nucleotides read TGTGCCAGCAGTTACACACAGCGGGGAGGGGCAGATACGCAGTATTTT.

The CDR3 is CASSEAYEQFF. In DNA form, the CDR3 reads TGTGCCAGCAGCGAAGCCTATGAGCAGTTCTTC. This rearrangement joins TRBV7-6 to TRBJ2-1; D unresolved. Deletions cut 5 bases from V and 8 bases from J, with 7 bases between. The germline CDR1 and CDR2 sequences are SGHVS and FNYEAQ. This CDR3 is built from 11 residues.

The chain has TRBV5-1 and TRBJ1-1, with D possibly being TRBD1 (5 bases). This CDR3 has 15 amino acids. V dropped 0 bases and J dropped 3 bases, with 12 bases sitting between them. Germline CDR1 and CDR2: SGHRS and YFSETQ. This chain's CDR3 is CASSLGGRVHTEAFF. In DNA form, the CDR3 reads TGCGCCAGCAGCTTGGGGGGCAGGGTTCACACTGAAGCTTTCTTT.

The chain is built from TRBV24-1 and TRBJ2-1; D gene ambiguous. The CDR3 is made up of 11 amino acids. V lost 3 bases to trimming and J lost 7 bases, with 3 bases between them. The germline gives CDR1 KGHDR, CDR2 SFDVKD. The CDR3 region has the DNA TGTGCCACCAGTGATCTTAATGAGCAGTTCTTC. It specifies CATSDLNEQFF.

V gene TRBV19 combines with J gene TRBJ1-1; no firm D call. The length of the CDR3 is 15 residues. V was shortened by 5 bases and J by 4 bases, with 17 bases between the two germline ends. Germline V gives CDR1 LNHDA, CDR2 SQIVND (reference sequence). CDR3 DNA: TGTGCCAGTAGTGGCATCTCGACTGCAAGCACTGAAGCTTTCTTT. Translating gives CASSGISTASTEAFF.

This chain joins TRBV7-6 and TRBJ2-7, with 11 bases identical to TRBD1. The ends lost 3 bases at V and 3 bases at J; junction bases unmatched: 4. The CDR3 length is 15 residues. Germline V gene sequence: CDR1 SGHVS, CDR2 FNYEAQ. The DNA for the CDR3 is TGTGCCAGCAGCTTCGGGACAGGGGGGTTCTACGAGCAGTACTTC. This gives the protein CASSFGTGGFYEQYF.

This clone was found a few times. The chain recombines TRBV14 with TRBJ1-2; 8 bases match TRBD1. V shed 4 bases and J 5 bases; nucleotides not matched to a gene: 9. CDR3 size: 15 residues. Germline CDR1 SGHDN, CDR2 FVKESK. CDR3 sequence reads: CASSRLQGGVYGYTF. CDR3 nucleotide sequence: TGTGCCAGCAGCCGCCTACAGGGGGGTGTGTATGGCTACACCTTC.

The V call is TRBV11-2, the J call TRBJ2-3, with D unresolved. Germline V lookup: CDR1 SGHAT, CDR2 FQNNGV. Trimming shortened V by 6 bases and J by 6 bases, and 13 bases separated the two germline ends. CDR3 length equals 13 residues. The CDR3 reads CASRRRLLDTQYF. DNA for the CDR3: TGTGCCAGCAGACGCAGGCTGTTGGATACGCAGTATTTT.

V gene TRBV6-5 combines with J gene TRBJ1-2; a weak D match, TRBD1 (5 bases). Deletions cut 0 bases from V and 8 bases from J, with 10 bases between. Germline V gives CDR1 MNHEY, CDR2 SVGAGI. The CDR3 extends over 13 amino acids. The CDR3 is CASSYSGLAGYTF. In nucleotides, the CDR3 is TGTGCCAGCAGTTACTCGGGGCTGGCCGGCTACACCTTC.